These 21 T cell receptor beta chains share one sample of origin, sequenced in a study of Ad26.COV2.S vaccination and SARS-CoV-2 variants. As for treatment: 15 to 20 received Ad26.COV2.S at low or high dose, single or two shots; about 5 received placebo; per-sample allocation not given. Sampling was done on day 63 after the first vaccine or placebo injection. Sequenced by immunoSEQ multiplex PCR; TCRdb stores in-frame clones only, minus some. The table shows fewer than 600,000 clones, with roughly nine tenths occurring only once. Source: peripheral blood, taken in a trial of Ad26.COV2.S vaccine versus placebo. The receptors shown here come from a person between 18 and 65 years old who received the Ad26.COV2.S COVID-19 vaccine or a placebo.

This clone was counted a single time. The genes are TRBV18 and TRBJ2-1, with 10 bases matching TRBD2. This CDR3 contains 15 residues. V was pared by 3 bases and J by 5 bases, with 4 bases of the junction left unmatched. CDR1 is KGHSH, CDR2 LQKENI, per germline. CDR3 coding DNA: TGTGCCAGCTCACCTAGGACTAGCGGAAACAATGAGCAGTTCTTC. Its translation: CASSPRTSGNNEQFF.

V usage is TRBV30 and J usage is TRBJ1-1, with no clear D. Trimming stripped 0 bases from V and 1 base from J, with 12 bases between. Germline CDR1 is GTSNPN and CDR2 is SVGIG (reference sequence). The CDR3 sequence is 15 residues long. This CDR3 is CAWSVIYAGNTEAFF. The CDR3 DNA reads TGTGCCTGGAGTGTAATATACGCAGGGAACACTGAAGCTTTCTTT.

The genes are TRBV10-3 and TRBJ1-6, with TRBD1 identical over 9 bases. Trimming at V came to 3 bases and at J to 8 bases, leaving 11 bases not matched to a gene. This CDR3 spans 17 amino acids. Germline loops: CDR1 ENHRY, CDR2 SYGVKD. The CDR3 sequence is CAISEVVGDREDSPLHF. CDR3 DNA sequence: TGTGCCATCAGTGAAGTGGTCGGGGACAGGGAAGATTCACCCCTCCACTTT.

The gene calls are TRBV20-1 and TRBJ1-2, with TRBD1 identical over 9 bases. The ends lost 3 bases at V and 13 bases at J; junction bases unmatched: 9. This CDR3 region has 12 residues. In germline, CDR1 is DFQATT, CDR2 SNEGSKA (reference sequence). The CDR3 reads CSASPGTGRATF. CDR3 bases: TGCAGTGCTAGTCCCGGGACAGGGAGGGCCACCTTC.

The chain uses TRBV2 and TRBJ2-5; D remains unclear. This CDR3 has 15 residues. Germline V CDR1 and CDR2: SNHLY, FYNNEI. The germline V and J ends were trimmed by 1 base and 2 bases, with 11 bases remaining between them. CDR3 nucleotides: TGTGCCAGCAGTGAAGGTCTGGACGCACAAGAGACCCAGTACTTC. Translated: CASSEGLDAQETQYF. Full variable domain (remainder filled in from reference TRBV2 and TRBJ2-5): EPEVTQTPSHQVTQMGQEVILRCVPISNHLYFYWYRQILGQKVEFLVSFYNNEISEKSEIFDDQFSVERPDGSNFTLKIRSTKLEDSAMYFCASSEGLDAQETQYFGPGTRLLVL.

This clone was recorded only once. This sequence joins TRBV15 and TRBJ1-2; D perhaps matches TRBD1 (5 bases). The CDR3 consists of 16 residues. Germline V gives CDR1 LNHNV, CDR2 YYDKDF (reference sequence). Trimming took off 3 bases at V and 5 bases at J, with 19 bases between the two ends. The CDR3 protein is CATSRELISGGYGYTF. The CDR3 coding sequence is TGTGCCACCAGCAGGGAACTCATCAGTGGGGGATATGGCTACACCTTC.

The chain carries TRBV19 and TRBJ2-7; D is unclear. Germline V gene data show CDR1 as LNHDA and CDR2 as SQIVND (reference sequence). The CDR3 is made up of 14 amino acids. Trimming cost V 4 bases and J 5 bases, with 15 bases left between them. CDR3 region: CASSRGSGPHEQYF. CDR3 DNA: TGTGCCAGTAGTAGAGGATCCGGGCCCCACGAGCAGTACTTC.

The V gene is TRBV25-1, the J gene TRBJ2-5; weak D call: TRBD1 (6 bases). V was cut by 1 base and J by 5 bases, with 14 bases left in between. The CDR3 has 15 residues. Germline assignment: CDR1 MGHDK and CDR2 SYGVNS. The CDR3, as DNA: TGTGCCAGCAGTGAATTAAGGGGGAGAGGCGAGACCCAGTACTTC. Its protein is CASSELRGRGETQYF.

The chain uses TRBV5-8 and TRBJ1-2; 8 nucleotides line up with TRBD1. In germline, CDR1 is SGHTS, CDR2 YDEGEE. The CDR3 loop spans 16 amino acids. With V trimmed by 6 bases and J by 4 bases, 14 bases remained unmatched. CDR3 residues: CASTPSGTGGVYGYTF. In nucleotides, the CDR3 is TGTGCCAGCACCCCATCGGGCACAGGGGGAGTCTATGGCTACACCTTC.

The table lists this clone with a count of one. The rearrangement joins TRBV28 to TRBJ1-2; D gene uncertain. CDR3 size: 12 residues. V was pared by 2 bases and J by 3 bases, with 4 bases between. CDR1 and CDR2 from the germline V gene are MDHEN and SYDVKM. The CDR3 sequence: CASSLMDYGYTF. CDR3 bases: TGTGCCAGCAGTTTAATGGACTATGGCTACACCTTC.

The chain employs TRBV2 and TRBJ2-3, with TRBD2 as a possible D gene (5 bases). V was clipped by 7 bases and J by 1 base, with 9 bases between them. CDR3 length equals 13 residues. Germline V lookup: CDR1 SNHLY, CDR2 FYNNEI. CDR3 residues: CASTGYGTDTQYF. CDR3 DNA sequence: TGTGCCAGCACGGGATACGGCACAGATACGCAGTATTTT.

The chain is built from TRBV30 and TRBJ1-5; D remains ambiguous. The germline gives CDR1 GTSNPN, CDR2 SVGIG (reference sequence). Trimming removed 2 bases at V and 3 bases at J, with 8 bases between. CDR3 length equals 13 residues. CDR3 sequence: CAWSLQDNQPQHF. DNA for the CDR3: TGTGCCTGGAGTCTTCAAGACAATCAGCCCCAGCATTTT.

The gene calls are TRBV29-1 and TRBJ2-1, with 12 bases fitting TRBD2. Germline values: CDR1 SQVTM, CDR2 ANQGSEA. The CDR3 sequence is 15 residues long. The V gene end was trimmed by 6 bases and the J gene end by 8 bases; junction bases not matched to a gene: 11. DNA of the CDR3: TGCAGCGTCGCTATGACTAGCGGGAGTTCATATGAGCAGTTCTTC. Protein: CSVAMTSGSSYEQFF.

This clone showed up just a few times. The rearrangement links TRBV28 to TRBJ1-1; weak D call: TRBD1 (5 bases). Looked up from germline, CDR1 is MDHEN and CDR2 is SYDVKM. The CDR3 has 13 amino acids. The V end lost 5 bases, the J end lost 3 bases, and 10 bases lay between the germline ends. The CDR3 DNA is TGTGCCAGCAGTGGGGGTTATGACACTGAAGCTTTCTTT. Protein sequence: CASSGGYDTEAFF. The complete variable domain, with remaining parts taken from reference TRBV28 and TRBJ1-1, reads DVKVTQSSRYLVKRTGEKVFLECVQDMDHENMFWYRQDPGLGLRLIYFSYDVKMKEKGDIPEGYSVSREKKERFSLILESASTNQTSMYLCASSGGYDTEAFFGQGTRLTVV.

This rearrangement joins TRBV19 to TRBJ2-1; no definite D call. The V gene lost 4 bases and the J gene lost 0 bases, with 16 bases spanning the gap. The CDR3 is made up of 17 amino acids. Germline CDR1 and CDR2: LNHDA and SQIVND (reference sequence). The DNA for the CDR3 is TGTGCCAGTAGTACGTCGGCAACATCTAGCTCCTACAATGAGCAGTTCTTC. Its protein is CASSTSATSSSYNEQFF.

The CDR3 DNA reads TGTGCCAGTGGGGGGTGGAGTGGCTACACCTTC. Its translation: CASGGWSGYTF. The chain has TRBV19 and TRBJ1-2; a weak D match, TRBD1 (5 bases). The CDR3 loop spans 11 amino acids. CDR1 and CDR2 (germline): LNHDA, SQIVND (reference sequence). The V gene lost 8 bases and the J gene lost 7 bases, with 11 bases spanning the gap. The full variable domain, with the rest looked up from reference TRBV19 and TRBJ1-2, is DGGITQSPKYLFRKEGQNVTLSCEQNLNHDAMYWYRQDPGQGLRLIYYSQIVNDFQKGDIAEGYSVSREKKESFPLTVTSAQKNPTAFYLCASGGWSGYTFGSGTRLTVV.

CDR3 amino acids: CASSQQAGAYNEQFF. CDR3 DNA sequence: TGCGCCAGCAGCCAGCAAGCGGGGGCCTACAATGAGCAGTTCTTC. This chain connects TRBV4-3 to TRBJ2-1, with 8 bases that match TRBD2. This CDR3 is 15 amino acids long. V lost 3 bases, J lost 2 bases, and 3 bases stayed unmatched. The germline gives CDR1 LGHNA, CDR2 YSLEER.

This sequence joins TRBV6-5 and TRBJ1-3, with D uncertain. Germline V CDR1 and CDR2: MNHEY, SVGAGI. Trimming took 6 bases from V and 0 from J, leaving 12 bases between them. The CDR3 covers 15 residues. This CDR3 reads CASRPGRHSGNTIYF. The DNA of the CDR3 is TGTGCCAGCAGGCCTGGCAGACACTCTGGAAACACCATATATTTT.

The rearrangement links TRBV5-1 to TRBJ2-5; maybe TRBD1 (5 bases). This CDR3 comprises 14 residues. Germline V lookup: CDR1 SGHRS, CDR2 YFSETQ. V gave up 3 bases and J gave up 0 bases, with 9 bases separating them. CDR3 protein: CASSSGHYQETQYF. The CDR3 bases are TGCGCCAGCAGCTCCGGACACTACCAAGAGACCCAGTACTTC.

This chain links TRBV4-3 with TRBJ2-7; D is tentatively TRBD1 or TRBD2 (5 bases each). Trimming took 0 bases from V and 3 from J, leaving 15 bases between them. CDR3 size: 16 residues. The V gene's germline CDR1 is LGHNA and CDR2 YSLEER. In nucleotides, the CDR3 is TGCGCCAGCAGCCAAGATGGTACGGGGCAGGGCTACGAGCAGTACTTC. Translation: CASSQDGTGQGYEQYF.

This chain links TRBV6-1 with TRBJ2-3; 8 nucleotides agree with TRBD1. Germline V gives CDR1 MNHNS, CDR2 SASEGT. This CDR3 has 16 amino acids. Trimming cost V 3 bases and J 4 bases; bases outside gene matches: 9. The CDR3 DNA sequence: TGTGCCAGCAGTGATCGGACAGGGTGGGTTTCAGATACGCAGTATTTT. Encoded protein: CASSDRTGWVSDTQYF.